This T cell receptor beta chain was profiled in a study of T-cell reconstitution after alpha-beta-depleted transplantation in children. Study-wide results and caveats: Surviving recipient T cells and intrathymic progenitors accounted for some patients' high TCRbeta diversity at day 60. Expanded graft clones numbering several hundred reportedly gave rise to alpha-beta T cells about two months after transplant. Newly produced T cells mostly accounted for T-cell counts and diversity one year post-transplant.

Germline lookup yields CDR1 MNHEY and CDR2 SVGAGI. V was pared by 2 bases and J by 3 bases, with 7 bases between. This CDR3 has 13 residues. Researchers prepared the TCRbeta library using unique molecular identifiers, the study reports. TCRdb independently ran MiXCR on the PCR reads; one entry per CDR3 protein. The table records about 460,000 distinct CDR3 sequences, roughly a tenth of them present only once. In its sample, this clonotype was seen many times. What it binds is not known. The TCR originated in a child aged 2 to 10 with inherited bone marrow failure, due to receive a stem cell transplant. The V call is TRBV6-5, the J call TRBJ2-5, with D maybe TRBD1 (5 bases). The material was PBMCs, obtained before TCRalphabeta/CD19-depleted stem cell transplant. CDR3 sequence: CASSYDREETQYF. For the CDR3, the DNA is TGTGCCAGCAGTTACGACAGAGAAGAGACCCAGTACTTC.